This T cell receptor beta chain was sequenced for a study of memory CD4+ T cells and cytomegalovirus serostatus. In the case of this clone: Its antigen is undetermined.

The sort gate was single viable CD3+CD4+CD8-CD45RO+ cells for memory CD4+ T cells. Positive selection with CD4 microbeads enriched total CD4+ T cells. Regarding the study as a whole: CD4+ memory repertoires contained 67 of 164 reported CMV TCRbeta sequences. CMV serostatus prediction reached median AUC approximately 0.95, or 0.91 with US-trained model.

J lost 12 bases, V lost 4 bases, and 8 bases had no gene match. Germline V gene sequence: CDR1 SEHNR, CDR2 FQNEAQ (reference sequence). There are 15 residues in the CDR3. Profiled with immunoSEQ multiplex PCR; TCRdb holds only in-frame clones, not every one. The sample holds fewer than 50,000 clones; 60% to 85% are singletons and the top ten take about 6.8%. The sequencing input was memory CD4+ T cells from blood. The rearrangement links TRBV7-9 to TRBJ2-1; the match to TRBD2 covers 14 bases. The origin of this receptor is an adult in good health and CMV-seronegative. The CDR3 DNA follows: TGTGCCAGCAGCTCGATGACTAGCGGGAGGGCCGGGCAGTTCTTC. Translation gives CASSSMTSGRAGQFF. Based on the CDR3 plus reference TRBV7-9 and TRBJ2-1, the full variable domain is DTGVSQNPRHKITKRGQNVTFRCDPISEHNRLYWYRQTLGQGPEFLTYFQNEAQLEKSRLLSDRFSAERPKGSFSTLEIQRTEQGDSAMYLCASSSMTSGRAGQFFGPGTRLTVL.